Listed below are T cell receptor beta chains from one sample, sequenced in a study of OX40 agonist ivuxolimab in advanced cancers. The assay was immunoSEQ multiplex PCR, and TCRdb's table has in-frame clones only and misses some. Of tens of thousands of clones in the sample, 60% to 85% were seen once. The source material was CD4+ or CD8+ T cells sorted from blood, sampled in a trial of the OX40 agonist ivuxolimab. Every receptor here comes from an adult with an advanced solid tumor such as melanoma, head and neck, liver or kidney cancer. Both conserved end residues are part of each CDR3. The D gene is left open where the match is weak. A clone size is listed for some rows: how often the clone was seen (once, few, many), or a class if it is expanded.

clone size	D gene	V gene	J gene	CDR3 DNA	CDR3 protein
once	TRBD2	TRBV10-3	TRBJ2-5	TGTGCCATCGGGGCCCGGGGGGGCGCGGGGGAGACCCAGTACTTC	CAIGARGGAGETQYF
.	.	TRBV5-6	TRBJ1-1	TGTGCCAGCAGCTTGGCCCTGGGAACTGAAGCTTTCTTT	CASSLALGTEAFF
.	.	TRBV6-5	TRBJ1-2	TGTGCCAGCAGCCAGACGCGACAAGGCGGCTACACCTTC	CASSQTRQGGYTF
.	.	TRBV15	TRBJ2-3	TGTGCCACCAGCCGAAGCTCGCAACCCTTCACAGATACGCAGTATTTT	CATSRSSQPFTDTQYF
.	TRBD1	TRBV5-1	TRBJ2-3	TGCGCCAGCAGCACTGGACAGGGGGCAGATACGCAGTATTTT	CASSTGQGADTQYF
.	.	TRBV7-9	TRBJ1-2	TGTGCCAGCAGCTCCGCGGACCGAATCTATGGCTACACCTTC	CASSSADRIYGYTF
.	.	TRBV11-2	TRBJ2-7	TGTGCCAGCAGCTTAGATCCGGGGGCCTACGAGCAGTACTTC	CASSLDPGAYEQYF
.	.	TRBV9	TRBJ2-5	TGTGCCAGCTCCAAGGGGGGATCCTCCCAAGAGACCCAGTACTTC	CASSKGGSSQETQYF
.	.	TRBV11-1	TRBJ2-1	TGTGCCAGCAGCAGCGGAACACGGGACAATGAGCAGTTCTTC	CASSSGTRDNEQFF
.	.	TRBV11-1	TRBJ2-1	TGTGCCAGCAGCCCAAAGGGGGAGAGGGGGTTCAATGAGCAGTTCTTC	CASSPKGERGFNEQFF
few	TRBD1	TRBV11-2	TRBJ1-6	TGTGCCAGCAGCTTATGGCAGGGGGAAAATTCACCCCTCCACTTT	CASSLWQGENSPLHF
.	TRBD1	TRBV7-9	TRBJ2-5	TGTGCCAGCAGCTTATCTGGGACAGGGGGCCGAGAGACCCAGTACTTC	CASSLSGTGGRETQYF
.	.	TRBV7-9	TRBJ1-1	TGTGCCAGCAGCCTAGACAGCACTGAAGCTTTCTTT	CASSLDSTEAFF
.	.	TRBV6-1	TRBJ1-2	TGTGCCAGCAGTGAAGGTGGGGGGGATCCGGAGTACACCTTC	CASSEGGGDPEYTF
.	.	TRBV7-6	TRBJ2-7	TGTGCCAGCAGCTTAAGGATCCCGGACTCAAGCTTTACCTACGAGCAGTACTTC	CASSLRIPDSSFTYEQYF
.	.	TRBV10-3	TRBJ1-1	TGTGCCAGCAGTTACGGTTTGAACACTGAAGCTTTCTTT	CASSYGLNTEAFF
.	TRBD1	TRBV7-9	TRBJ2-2	TGTGCCAGCAGCTTGGGACAGGCGAGCACCGGGGAGCTGTTTTTT	CASSLGQASTGELFF
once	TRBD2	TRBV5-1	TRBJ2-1	TGCGCCAGCAGCTCCACCGGGGGGTACAATGAGCAGTTCTTC	CASSSTGGYNEQFF